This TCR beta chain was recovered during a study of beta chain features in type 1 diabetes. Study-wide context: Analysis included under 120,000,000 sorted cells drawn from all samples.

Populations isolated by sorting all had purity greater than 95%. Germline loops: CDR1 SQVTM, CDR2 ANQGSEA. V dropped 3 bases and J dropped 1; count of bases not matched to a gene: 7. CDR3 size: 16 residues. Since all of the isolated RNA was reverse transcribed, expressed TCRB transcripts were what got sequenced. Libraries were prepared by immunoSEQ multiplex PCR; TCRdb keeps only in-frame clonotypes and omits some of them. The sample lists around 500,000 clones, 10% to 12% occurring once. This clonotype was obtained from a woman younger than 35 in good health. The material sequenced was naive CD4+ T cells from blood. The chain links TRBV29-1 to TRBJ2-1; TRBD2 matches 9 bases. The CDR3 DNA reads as TGCAGCGTTGATAGTGACCTAGCGGGATCCTACAATGAGCAGTTCTTC. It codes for CSVDSDLAGSYNEQFF.